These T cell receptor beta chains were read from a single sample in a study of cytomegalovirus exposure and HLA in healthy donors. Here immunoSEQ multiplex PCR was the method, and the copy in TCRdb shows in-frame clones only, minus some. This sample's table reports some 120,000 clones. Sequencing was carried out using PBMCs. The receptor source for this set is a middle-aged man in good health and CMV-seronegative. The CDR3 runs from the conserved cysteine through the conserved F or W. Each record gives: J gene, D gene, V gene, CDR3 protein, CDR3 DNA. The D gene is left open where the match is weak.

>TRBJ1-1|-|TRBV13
CASSPQGNTEAFF
TGTGCCAGCAGCCCTCAGGGGAACACTGAAGCTTTCTTT
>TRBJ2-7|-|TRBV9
CASSPSGYLYEQYF
TGTGCCAGCAGCCCATCAGGTTACCTCTACGAGCAGTACTTC
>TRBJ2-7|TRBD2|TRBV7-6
CASSYSGSMNEQYF
TGTGCCAGCAGCTATAGCGGGAGCATGAACGAGCAGTACTTC
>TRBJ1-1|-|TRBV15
CATSRVGRENTEAFF
TGTGCCACCAGCAGAGTTGGCAGGGAAAACACTGAAGCTTTCTTT
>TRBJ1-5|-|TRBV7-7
CASSPGSGQPQHF
TGTGCTAGCAGCCCCGGCTCAGGACAGCCCCAGCATTTT
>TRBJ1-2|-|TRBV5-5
CASSLDAANYGYTF
TGTGCCAGCAGCTTGGACGCAGCTAACTATGGCTACACCTTC
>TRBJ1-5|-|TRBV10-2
CASSGQGNNQPQHF
TGCGCCAGCAGTGGGCAGGGTAACAATCAGCCCCAGCATTTT
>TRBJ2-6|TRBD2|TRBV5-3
CARSLRSGRGSGANVLTF
TGTGCCAGAAGCTTGCGCAGCGGGAGGGGGTCTGGGGCCAACGTCCTGACTTTC
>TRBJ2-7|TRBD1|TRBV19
CASHEGAYGEQYF
TGTGCCAGCCATGAGGGGGCCTACGGCGAGCAGTACTTC
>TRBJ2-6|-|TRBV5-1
CASSPWGPGDSGANVLTF
TGCGCCAGCAGCCCATGGGGTCCCGGGGATTCTGGGGCCAACGTCCTGACTTTC
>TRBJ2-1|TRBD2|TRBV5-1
CASSLAGLAGGQGEQFF
TGCGCCAGCAGCTTGGCTGGACTAGCGGGAGGGCAGGGTGAGCAGTTCTTC
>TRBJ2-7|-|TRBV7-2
CASRTGWSSYEQYF
TGTGCCAGCAGAACGGGATGGAGCTCCTACGAGCAGTACTTC
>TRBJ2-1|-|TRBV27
CASSLLSSPYNEQFF
TGTGCCAGCAGTTTACTTTCTAGCCCCTACAATGAGCAGTTCTTC
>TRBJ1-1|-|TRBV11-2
CASSLAGSEAFF
TGTGCCAGCAGCTTAGCCGGTTCTGAAGCTTTCTTT
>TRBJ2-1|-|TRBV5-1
CASSLAGRSWQFF
TGCGCCAGCAGCTTGGCGGGTCGTAGCTGGCAGTTCTTC
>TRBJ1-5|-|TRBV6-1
CASSGPGNSNQPQHF
TGTGCCAGCAGTGGACCAGGGAATAGCAATCAGCCCCAGCATTTT
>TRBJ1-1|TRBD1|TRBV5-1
CASKTGGTEAFF
TGCGCCAGTAAGACAGGGGGCACTGAAGCTTTCTTT
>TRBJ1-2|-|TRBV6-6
CASTPDSNYGYTF
TGTGCCAGCACCCCAGACAGCAACTATGGCTACACCTTC
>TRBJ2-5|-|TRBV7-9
CASSSLGRGNSQETQYF
TGTGCCAGCAGCTCCCTTGGACGGGGAAACTCACAAGAGACCCAGTACTTC
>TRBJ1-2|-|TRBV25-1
CASSDGGRNGYTF
TGTGCCAGCAGTGACGGAGGAAGAAATGGCTACACCTTC
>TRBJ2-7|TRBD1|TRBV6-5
CASSYRTGGNEQYF
TGTGCCAGCAGTTACCGGACAGGGGGAAACGAGCAGTACTTC
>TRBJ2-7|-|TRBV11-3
CASSLVWTSLTYEQYF
TGTGCCAGCAGCTTAGTTTGGACTTCCCTAACCTACGAGCAGTACTTC
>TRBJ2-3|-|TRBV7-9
CASSARADTQYF
TGTGCCAGCAGCGCCAGGGCAGATACGCAGTATTTT
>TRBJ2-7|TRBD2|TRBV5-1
CASSLGGGTYEQYF
TGCGCCAGCAGCTTGGGCGGGGGAACCTACGAGCAGTACTTC
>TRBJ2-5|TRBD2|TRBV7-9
CASSLGTTTKQYF
TGTGCCAGCAGCCTAGGGACTACGACCAAGCAGTACTTC
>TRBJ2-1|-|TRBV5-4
CASSLGSKGLSYNEQFF
TGTGCCAGCAGCCTGGGTAGCAAGGGGCTCTCCTACAATGAGCAGTTCTTC
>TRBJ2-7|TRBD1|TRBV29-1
CSVTGGSNEQYF
TGCAGCGTGACAGGGGGCAGCAACGAGCAGTACTTC
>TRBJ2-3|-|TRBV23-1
CASSQSKFQGGYF
TGCGCCAGCAGTCAATCGAAGTTCCAGGGAGGGTATTTT
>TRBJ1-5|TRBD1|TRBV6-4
CASSDGQGGQPQHF
TGTGCCAGCAGTGACGGACAGGGCGGCCAGCCCCAGCATTTT
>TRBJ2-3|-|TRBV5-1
CASSLWGVWGSTDTQYF
TGCGCCAGCAGCTTGTGGGGGGTTTGGGGGAGCACAGATACGCAGTATTTT
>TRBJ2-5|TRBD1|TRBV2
CASSGDRGQETQYF
TGTGCCAGCAGTGGGGACAGGGGACAAGAGACCCAGTACTTC
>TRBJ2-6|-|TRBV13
CASSHSGGANVLTF
TGTGCCAGCAGCCACTCGGGGGGGGCCAACGTCCTGACTTTC
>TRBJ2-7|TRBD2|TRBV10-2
CASHTSGGVSYEQYF
TGCGCCAGCCATACTAGCGGGGGTGTCTCCTACGAGCAGTACTTC
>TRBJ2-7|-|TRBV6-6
CASTQSPGIYEQYF
TGTGCCAGCACCCAATCCCCAGGGATATACGAGCAGTACTTC
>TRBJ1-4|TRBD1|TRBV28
CASSSQWTGNNEKLFF
TGTGCCAGCAGTTCCCAGTGGACAGGGAATAATGAAAAACTGTTTTTT
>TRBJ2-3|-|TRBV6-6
CASGDTQYF
TGTGCTTCCGGAGATACGCAGTATTTT
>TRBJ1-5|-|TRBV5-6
CASSGGTAQPQHF
TGTGCCAGCAGCGGCGGGACTGCTCAGCCCCAGCATTTT
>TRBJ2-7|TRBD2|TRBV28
CASSLRLAGGPAEQYF
TGTGCCAGCAGTTTGAGGCTAGCGGGAGGTCCGGCCGAGCAGTACTTC
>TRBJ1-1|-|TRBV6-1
CASSEVAGNTEAFF
TGTGCCAGCAGTGAAGTGGCAGGGAACACTGAAGCTTTCTTT
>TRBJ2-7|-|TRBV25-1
CASSVQGLHEQYF
TGTGCCAGCAGTGTTCAGGGTCTCCACGAGCAGTACTTC
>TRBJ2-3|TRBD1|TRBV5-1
CASSPGQGVTDTQYF
TGCGCCAGCAGTCCGGGACAGGGCGTAACAGATACGCAGTATTTT
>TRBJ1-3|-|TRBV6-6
CASSTSGTNGNTIYF
TGTGCCAGCAGTACGTCCGGGACAAATGGAAACACCATATATTTT
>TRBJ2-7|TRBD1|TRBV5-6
CASSLGQGDYEQYF
TGTGCCAGCAGCTTGGGGCAGGGGGACTACGAGCAGTACTTC
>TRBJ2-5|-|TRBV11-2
CASSLALRAGETQYF
TGTGCCAGCAGCTTGGCCCTTCGCGCGGGAGAGACCCAGTACTTC
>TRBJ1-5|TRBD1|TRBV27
CASSAGTGGNQPQHF
TGTGCCAGCAGTGCAGGGACAGGGGGAAATCAGCCCCAGCATTTT
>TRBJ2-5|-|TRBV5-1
CASSSKKNTGRGETQYF
TGCGCCAGCAGCTCTAAAAAGAACACAGGGAGAGGGGAGACCCAGTACTTC
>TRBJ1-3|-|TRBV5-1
CASSLVSGNGNTIYF
TGCGCCAGCAGCTTGGTTTCGGGAAACGGAAACACCATATATTTT
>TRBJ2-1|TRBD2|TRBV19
CASSMLTGGKLAGDTNEQFF
TGTGCCAGTAGTATGTTAACAGGGGGCAAACTAGCGGGAGACACCAATGAGCAGTTCTTC
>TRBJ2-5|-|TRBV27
CASSWGPVETQYF
TGTGCCAGCTCCTGGGGCCCCGTGGAGACCCAGTACTTC